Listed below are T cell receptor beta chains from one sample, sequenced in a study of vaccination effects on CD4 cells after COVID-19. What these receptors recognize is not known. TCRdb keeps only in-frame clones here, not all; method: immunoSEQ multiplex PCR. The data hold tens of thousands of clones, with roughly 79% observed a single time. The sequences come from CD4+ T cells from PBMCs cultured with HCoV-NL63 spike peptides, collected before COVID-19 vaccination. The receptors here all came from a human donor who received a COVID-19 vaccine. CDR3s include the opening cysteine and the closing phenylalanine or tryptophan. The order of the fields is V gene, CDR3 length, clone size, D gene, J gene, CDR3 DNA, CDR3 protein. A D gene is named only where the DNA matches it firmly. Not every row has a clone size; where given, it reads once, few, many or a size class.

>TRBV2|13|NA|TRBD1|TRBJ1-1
TGTGCCAGCAGTGACAGGGGGGGCACTGAAGCTTTCTTT
CASSDRGGTEAFF
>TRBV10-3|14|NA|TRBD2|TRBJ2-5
TGTGCCATCAGGGCTAGCGGGGACGGAGAGACCCAGTACTTC
CAIRASGDGETQYF
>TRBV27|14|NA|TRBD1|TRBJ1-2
TGTGCCAGCAGTTCCCGGGACAGGGGTTATGGCTACACCTTC
CASSSRDRGYGYTF
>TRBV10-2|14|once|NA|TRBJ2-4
TGCGCCAGCAGCCTCGACTGGGCAAGGGACATTCAGTACTTC
CASSLDWARDIQYF
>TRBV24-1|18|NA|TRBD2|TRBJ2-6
TGTGCCACCAGTGACCCCGGCGGGGGACCCTCTGGGGCCAACGTCCTGACTTTC
CATSDPGGGPSGANVLTF
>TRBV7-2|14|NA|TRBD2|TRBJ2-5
TGTGCCAGCAGCTTAGCGGGGGGGAAAGAGACCCAGTACTTC
CASSLAGGKETQYF
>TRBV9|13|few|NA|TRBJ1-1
TGTGCCAGCAGCACACAGATGAACACTGAAGCTTTCTTT
CASSTQMNTEAFF
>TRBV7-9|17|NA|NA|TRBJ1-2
TGTGCCAGCAGCTCTTCCTTTGGGAGGGCATCGAACTATGGCTACACCTTC
CASSSSFGRASNYGYTF
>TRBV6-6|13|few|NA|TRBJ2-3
TGTGCCAGCAGAAGACAGGGACTAGATACGCAGTATTTT
CASRRQGLDTQYF
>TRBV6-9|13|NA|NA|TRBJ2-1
TGTGCCAGCAGTTTCGCGGGGAACAATGAGCAGTTCTTC
CASSFAGNNEQFF
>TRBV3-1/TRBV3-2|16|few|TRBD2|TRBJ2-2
TGTGCCAGCACGGTAGCGGGGGGGCAATACACCGGGGAGCTGTTTTTT
CASTVAGGQYTGELFF
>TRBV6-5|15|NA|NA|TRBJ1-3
TGTGCCAGCAGTTACTTGGGTACGGTTGGAAACACCATATATTTT
CASSYLGTVGNTIYF
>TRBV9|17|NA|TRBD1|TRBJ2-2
TGTGCCAGCAGCCGGGACAGGGGGCAAACGAACACCGGGGAGCTGTTTTTT
CASSRDRGQTNTGELFF
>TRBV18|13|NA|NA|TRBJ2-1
TGTGCCAGCTCACCCCAACCCTACAATGAGCAGTTCTTC
CASSPQPYNEQFF
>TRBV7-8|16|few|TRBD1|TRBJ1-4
TGTGCCAGCAGCTTACCTCGGACAGGGGGAGGTGAAAAACTGTTTTTT
CASSLPRTGGGEKLFF
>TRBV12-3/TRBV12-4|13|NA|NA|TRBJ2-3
TGTGCCAGCAGGGAGGACAGAACAGATACGCAGTATTTT
CASREDRTDTQYF
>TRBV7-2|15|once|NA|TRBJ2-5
TGTGCCAGCAGCTTAGTTCGGTTGGGCCAAGAGACCCAGTACTTC
CASSLVRLGQETQYF
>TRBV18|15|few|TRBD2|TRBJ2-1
TGTGCCAGCTCACCGTTGGCTAGCGGCTACAATGAGCAGTTCTTC
CASSPLASGYNEQFF
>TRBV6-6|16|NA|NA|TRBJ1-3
TGTGCCAGCTCTCTTACAGGAAGTAACTCTGGAAACACCATATATTTT
CASSLTGSNSGNTIYF
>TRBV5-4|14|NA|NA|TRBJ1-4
TGTGCCAGCAGCTTGTATGCAACTAATGAAAAACTGTTTTTT
CASSLYATNEKLFF
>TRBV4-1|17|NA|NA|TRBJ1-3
TGCGCCAGCAGCCAAACCCTTGTAGAGGGATATTTAAACACCATATATTTT
CASSQTLVEGYLNTIYF
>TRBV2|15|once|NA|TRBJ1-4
TGTGCCAGCAGTTCTAAAGGGACCTTTAATGAAAAACTGTTTTTT
CASSSKGTFNEKLFF
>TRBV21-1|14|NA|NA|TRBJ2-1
TGTGCCAGCAGCACCGGGACAGGGGGCCATGAGCAGTTCTTC
CASSTGTGGHEQFF
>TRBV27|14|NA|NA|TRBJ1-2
TGTGCCAGCAGTCAAAACAGGGAGTCCTATGGCTACACCTTC
CASSQNRESYGYTF